This is a list of T cell receptor beta chains from one sample in a study of blood T cells in healthy people across ages. TCRdb redid the calling of the 5' RACE reads with MiXCR, one entry per CDR3 protein. This table has about 730,000 distinct CDR3 sequences, roughly 41% appearing once. The source material was blood. The receptors stem from a woman aged 60-70 years in good health. CDR3s include the opening cysteine and the closing phenylalanine or tryptophan. Each record gives: J gene, V gene, clone size, D gene, CDR3 DNA, CDR3 protein. A D gene is named only where the DNA matches it firmly. Clone size, where shown, is once, few, many, or a class for clones that have expanded.

J gene: TRBJ2-4
V gene: TRBV20-1
clone size: NA
D gene: TRBD2
CDR3 DNA: TGCAGTGCAATAACTAGCGGGGCGCGTTCGGAGCAGTACTTC
CDR3 protein: CSAITSGARSEQYF

J gene: TRBJ1-4
V gene: TRBV20-1
clone size: NA
D gene: NA
CDR3 DNA: TGCAGTGCGGGACGGATGAATGAAGAACTGTTTTTT
CDR3 protein: CSAGRMNEELFF

J gene: TRBJ2-6
V gene: TRBV6-2/TRBV6-3
clone size: NA
D gene: TRBD2
CDR3 DNA: TGTGCCGGCAGAAATTATCCACTAGCGGGAAATCCCCCTGGGGCCAACGTCCTGACTTTC
CDR3 protein: CAGRNYPLAGNPPGANVLTF

J gene: TRBJ2-7
V gene: TRBV20-1
clone size: many
D gene: TRBD1
CDR3 DNA: TGCAGTCATTGGTGCGGAACGGGACAGGGGGCATACGAGCAGTACTTC
CDR3 protein: CSHWCGTGQGAYEQYF

J gene: TRBJ2-3
V gene: TRBV12-3/TRBV12-4
clone size: many
D gene: NA
CDR3 DNA: TGTGCCAGCAGTCCTACTAAACTGTTAGACACAGATACGCAGTATTTT
CDR3 protein: CASSPTKLLDTDTQYF

J gene: TRBJ1-1
V gene: TRBV7-3
clone size: NA
D gene: NA
CDR3 DNA: TGTGCCAGCAGCCCCTTCCGGACAGAAAACACTGAAGCTTTCTTT
CDR3 protein: CASSPFRTENTEAFF

J gene: TRBJ1-4
V gene: TRBV10-3
clone size: NA
D gene: NA
CDR3 DNA: TGTGCCATCGGGAGGGGGGGTGAAAAACTGTTTTTT
CDR3 protein: CAIGRGGEKLFF

J gene: TRBJ1-5
V gene: TRBV29-1
clone size: many
D gene: NA
CDR3 DNA: TGCAGCGTTGATCCGGGGGGCAATCAGCCCCAGCATTTT
CDR3 protein: CSVDPGGNQPQHF

J gene: TRBJ2-3
V gene: TRBV20-1
clone size: once
D gene: NA
CDR3 DNA: TGCAGTGTCAGACGGACGGGGGCTACGCAGTATTTT
CDR3 protein: CSVRRTGATQYF

J gene: TRBJ1-4
V gene: TRBV4-3
clone size: NA
D gene: TRBD1
CDR3 DNA: TGCGCCAGCAGCCAAGAAGGGAAGGGACAGGGTAATGAAAAACTGTTTTTT
CDR3 protein: CASSQEGKGQGNEKLFF

J gene: TRBJ1-2
V gene: TRBV18
clone size: NA
D gene: NA
CDR3 DNA: TGTGCCAGCTCACCAGGAGAGCCTTTATATGGCTACACCTTC
CDR3 protein: CASSPGEPLYGYTF

J gene: TRBJ2-1
V gene: TRBV6-2/TRBV6-3
clone size: few
D gene: TRBD2
CDR3 DNA: TGTGCCAGCCGGGAGCGGGGGGGAGCCCACAATGAGCAGTTCTTC
CDR3 protein: CASRERGGAHNEQFF

J gene: TRBJ2-7
V gene: TRBV18
clone size: NA
D gene: NA
CDR3 DNA: TGTGCCAGCCTACCTGGCGAGCAACTCTACGAGCAGTACTTC
CDR3 protein: CASLPGEQLYEQYF

J gene: TRBJ2-3
V gene: TRBV11-2
clone size: NA
D gene: NA
CDR3 DNA: TGTGCCAGCAGCTTTGATCGAGGGGGGACGCAGTATTTT
CDR3 protein: CASSFDRGGTQYF

J gene: TRBJ1-2
V gene: TRBV6-2/TRBV6-3
clone size: NA
D gene: TRBD1
CDR3 DNA: TGTGCCAGCAGACCACCGACAGGGGACTATGGCTACACCTTC
CDR3 protein: CASRPPTGDYGYTF

J gene: TRBJ2-1
V gene: TRBV5-6
clone size: NA
D gene: NA
CDR3 DNA: TGTGCCAGCAGCTTGGGCGGGGCACACAATGAGCAATTCTTC
CDR3 protein: CASSLGGAHNEQFF

J gene: TRBJ1-1
V gene: TRBV5-1
clone size: NA
D gene: TRBD1
CDR3 DNA: TGCGCCAGCGGATCTGGACAGGGAGGTACTGAAGCTTTCTTT
CDR3 protein: CASGSGQGGTEAFF

J gene: TRBJ2-4
V gene: TRBV5-1
clone size: NA
D gene: NA
CDR3 DNA: TGCGCCAGCAGCCCACCTGCTCCGGCTGGGGTCAAAAACATTCAGTGCTTC
CDR3 protein: CASSPPAPAGVKNIQCF

J gene: TRBJ2-3
V gene: TRBV12-5
clone size: NA
D gene: NA
CDR3 DNA: TGTGCTAGTGGTTTCACACCACAGGGTTCTCTAATCTGCGCGCAGTATTTT
CDR3 protein: CASGFTPQGSLICAQYF

J gene: TRBJ2-7
V gene: TRBV28
clone size: NA
D gene: NA
CDR3 DNA: TGTGCCAGCAACTCGGGGGGCTTTAGCTCCTACGAGCAGTACTTC
CDR3 protein: CASNSGGFSSYEQYF

J gene: TRBJ2-1
V gene: TRBV7-2
clone size: NA
D gene: NA
CDR3 DNA: TGTGCCAGCAGCTCGGGATCAGGGGGGTCCTACAATGAGCAGTTCTTC
CDR3 protein: CASSSGSGGSYNEQFF

J gene: TRBJ2-3
V gene: TRBV6-1
clone size: many
D gene: NA
CDR3 DNA: TGTGCCAGCAGTGAAGGTCCCAGGGCTAGCCCCGGGGATACGCAGTATTTT
CDR3 protein: CASSEGPRASPGDTQYF

J gene: TRBJ2-5
V gene: TRBV20-1
clone size: NA
D gene: TRBD2
CDR3 DNA: TGCAGTGCTAATGGACTAGCGGGGAAAGAGACCCAGTACTTC
CDR3 protein: CSANGLAGKETQYF

J gene: TRBJ2-1
V gene: TRBV6-6
clone size: few
D gene: NA
CDR3 DNA: TGTGCCAGCAGTTACGAGACGGGGGGCGTACACAATGAGCAGTTCTTC
CDR3 protein: CASSYETGGVHNEQFF

J gene: TRBJ2-5
V gene: TRBV7-2
clone size: NA
D gene: TRBD2
CDR3 DNA: TGTGCCAGCAGCTTTAGAGGAGCGGGGGAAGAGACCCAGTACTTC
CDR3 protein: CASSFRGAGEETQYF

J gene: TRBJ2-7
V gene: TRBV6-2/TRBV6-3
clone size: NA
D gene: NA
CDR3 DNA: TGTGCCAGCAGTTACTCGAGTCCAATCGAGGCCCAGTACTTC
CDR3 protein: CASSYSSPIEAQYF

J gene: TRBJ2-3
V gene: TRBV18
clone size: NA
D gene: TRBD2
CDR3 DNA: TGTGACAGCTCACCATCGGGAGGGAATACAGATACGCAGTATTTT
CDR3 protein: CDSSPSGGNTDTQYF

J gene: TRBJ2-3
V gene: TRBV20-1
clone size: NA
D gene: TRBD1
CDR3 DNA: TGCAGTGCTAGGGGTGGGACAGTATTTACAGATACGCAGTATTTT
CDR3 protein: CSARGGTVFTDTQYF